The entry below describes one T cell receptor (beta chain). In germline, CDR1 is PRHDT, CDR2 FYEKMQ (reference sequence). The CDR3 is made up of 13 amino acids. V shed 6 bases and J 12 bases; nucleotides not matched to a gene: 7. Noted time point: baseline, week 1 (first vaccination visit). The treatment here: pre-vaccination baseline after standard-of-care therapy. This entry comes from a study of a mutant IDH1 vaccine in newly diagnosed glioma. Measured with immunoSEQ multiplex PCR; TCRdb has only the in-frame clones, and not every one. The sample records 60,000 to 75,000 clones, around 83% being singletons.

The rearrangement links TRBV13 to TRBJ2-6; 8 nucleotides agree with TRBD1. The sequence was obtained from a woman aged 18-30 years with glioma. Some clones in this sample may be carry-over from other donors' samples. The sequenced sample was peripheral blood mononuclear cells (PBMCs), obtained from a glioma patient treated with radiotherapy, temozolomide or both. The CDR3 DNA is TGTGCCAGCAGTCAAGGACAGGGTGCCGTCCTGACTTTC. Protein sequence: CASSQGQGAVLTF.